This T cell receptor beta chain was sequenced in a study of T cell changes during pregnancy in multiple sclerosis. TCRdb's copy holds only in-frame clones and misses some; the assay was immunoSEQ multiplex PCR. This table has approximately 90,000 clones, 91% appearing once. The TCR sequence derives from a female donor in good health, enrolled as a control in a pregnancy study. The sequencing here drew on peripheral blood, taken after pregnancy.

The CDR3 DNA reads TGTGCCAGCAACCTGTCGGGCAGGGGTAACGAAAAACTGTTTTTT. Protein: CASNLSGRGNEKLFF. This rearrangement joins TRBV7-2 to TRBJ1-4, with D tentatively TRBD1 (6 bases). V was cut by 7 bases and J by 8 bases, with 20 bases left in between. Germline-derived CDR1 and CDR2 are SGHTA and FQGNSA. This CDR3 has 15 amino acids.